This passage covers 4 T cell receptor beta chains from one sample sequenced in a study of shared clonotypes between healthy human individuals. Repertoires were generated with immunoSEQ multiplex PCR, while TCRdb's copy carries only in-frame clones and drops some. This table holds 2 million to 3 million clones, under 95% found once. The sample consisted of naive CD4+ T cells from PBMCs. Subset specified: CD45RA+ positively selected. The source of these receptors is a man aged 18 to 35 in good health. Some clones in this sample may be carry-over from other donors' samples.

V and J are TRBV5-4 and TRBJ2-1, with TRBD2 identical over 12 bases. CDR1 and CDR2 from the germline V gene are SGHNT and YYREEE (reference sequence). V lost 4 bases and J lost 8; bases outside the gene matches: 13. This CDR3 region has 17 residues. The CDR3 DNA follows: TGTGCCAGCAGCCTTCGACTAGCGGGAGTAGGAGGCGATGAGCAGTTCTTC. Translated: CASSLRLAGVGGDEQFF.

The chain is built from TRBV9 and TRBJ2-3, with D unresolved. The CDR3 consists of 12 residues. CDR1 is SGDLS and CDR2 is YYNGEE in the germline V gene. The V and J ends lost 0 bases and 6 bases respectively, with 5 bases between them. In DNA form, the CDR3 reads TGTGCCAGCAGCGTAGCGTTGGATACGCAGTATTTT. Its translation: CASSVALDTQYF.

V is TRBV28 and J is TRBJ2-6; no clear D. This CDR3 is 16 amino acids long. V shed 1 base and J shed 0 bases, with 7 bases lying between them. The V gene's germline CDR1 is MDHEN and CDR2 SYDVKM. In DNA, the CDR3 is TGTGCCAGCAGTTTATTATCCCACTCTGGGGCCAACGTCCTGACTTTC. Translating gives CASSLLSHSGANVLTF.

The V and J genes are TRBV5-1 and TRBJ2-1, with 7 bases identical to TRBD2. Germline V gives CDR1 SGHRS, CDR2 YFSETQ. The CDR3 sequence is 15 residues long. The junction had 9 bases not matched to a gene; V was cut back by 0 bases and J by 9 bases. As DNA, the CDR3 is TGCGCCAGCAGCTTGGGGCCCCTCACTAGCGCTGAGCAGTTCTTC. This sequence encodes CASSLGPLTSAEQFF.